This T cell receptor (beta chain) was recovered during a study of immune evolution from preneoplasia to lung adenocarcinoma. Regarding this clone: Its antigen remains unknown.

Two lung cancer pathologists independently confirmed each histologic diagnosis. Germline V gene lookup returns CDR1 SGDLS and CDR2 YYNGEE. V lost 0 bases and J lost 5, with 16 bases in between. This CDR3 is 16 amino acids long. The study's findings and limits: Compared with EGFR-mutant or double wild-type lesions, KRAS-mutant nodules were more clonal.

Generated by immunoSEQ multiplex PCR, the TCRdb table keeps only in-frame clones and is missing some. The sample holds some 2,900 clones, less than 90% seen once. Sequenced: FFPE invasive lung adenocarcinoma tissue. The genes are TRBV9 and TRBJ2-3, with D maybe TRBD2 (6 bases). The receptor comes from a person between 70 and 80 years old with invasive lung adenocarcinoma. For the CDR3, the DNA is TGTGCCAGCAGCGTAGCTGATCTCGGGCGGGGAGATACGCAGTATTTT. Protein: CASSVADLGRGDTQYF. Full variable domain (remainder filled in from reference TRBV9 and TRBJ2-3): DSGVTQTPKHLITATGQRVTLRCSPRSGDLSVYWYQQSLDQGLQFLIQYYNGEERAKGNILERFSAQQFPDLHSELNLSSLELGDSALYFCASSVADLGRGDTQYFGPGTRLTVL.